The present TCR beta chain was sequenced within a study of cytomegalovirus exposure and HLA in healthy donors. Study details: In a later analysis, the roughly 120 validation repertoires were reported to have used the same platform as the 600 to 700 first-cohort repertoires.

This clone was counted once. The target antigen is unknown. The table came from immunoSEQ multiplex PCR; TCRdb's copy has only in-frame clones and leaves some out. The sample yields about 240,000 clones, approximately 84% seen once. Overall study results and limits: Diagnosis of cytomegalovirus status made by the classifier reportedly showed high specificity and sensitivity. Most TCR sequences were rare, but some public TCRs occurred in many donors.

Germline V lookup: CDR1 SNHLY, CDR2 FYNNEI. This CDR3 contains 13 residues. The V gene end was trimmed by 10 bases and the J gene end by 7 bases; junction bases not matched to a gene: 10. This TCR derives from a woman aged 25 to 45 in good health and CMV-seropositive. The material sequenced was PBMCs. The gene calls are TRBV2 and TRBJ2-7; 10 positions match TRBD2. The CDR3 DNA reads as TGTGCCACCAGGACTAGCGGCCCCTGGGAGCAGTACTTC. Translation gives CATRTSGPWEQYF.